The clone carrying this TCR beta chain was counted a few times. Because this beta chain is a stray read in a library intended to capture alpha chains, its abundance should not be given much weight. The data were taken from a study of spatial heterogeneity in lung cancer. V lost 3 bases, J lost 7 bases, and 13 bases stayed unmatched. Germline CDR1 is MDHEN and CDR2 is SYDVKM. This CDR3 has 16 amino acids. TCRdb fed the 5' RACE reads into MiXCR, producing one record per CDR3 protein. The sample comprises nearly 10,000 distinct CDR3 sequences, nearly 4% of which are singletons, and about 20% rests with the top ten. Specified time point: blood taken at disease recurrence. Unsorted whole RNA of tumor, nontumor lung or frozen PBMC was sequenced.

The V gene is TRBV28, the J gene TRBJ2-5; TRBD1 aligns across 8 bases. The sample here was PBMCs, taken at recurrence. This TCR was sampled from a female donor with early-stage non-small cell lung cancer. CDR3 region: CASSFGGDRLKRTQYF. For the CDR3, the DNA is TGTGCCAGCAGTTTTGGAGGGGACAGGCTCAAGAGGACCCAGTACTTC.